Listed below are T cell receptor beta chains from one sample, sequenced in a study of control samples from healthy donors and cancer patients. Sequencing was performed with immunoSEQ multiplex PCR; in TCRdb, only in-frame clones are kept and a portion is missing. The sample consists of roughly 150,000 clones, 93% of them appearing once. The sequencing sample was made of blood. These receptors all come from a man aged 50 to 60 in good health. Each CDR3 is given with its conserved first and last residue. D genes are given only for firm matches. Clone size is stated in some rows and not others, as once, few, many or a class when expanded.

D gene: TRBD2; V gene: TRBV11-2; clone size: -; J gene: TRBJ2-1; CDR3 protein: CASSSSAGATYNEQFF; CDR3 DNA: TGTGCCAGCAGCTCATCGGCGGGAGCCACCTACAATGAGCAGTTCTTC
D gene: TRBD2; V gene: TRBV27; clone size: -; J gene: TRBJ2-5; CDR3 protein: CASSFYRTSGKETQYF; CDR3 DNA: TGTGCCAGCAGTTTCTATCGGACTAGCGGAAAAGAGACCCAGTACTTC
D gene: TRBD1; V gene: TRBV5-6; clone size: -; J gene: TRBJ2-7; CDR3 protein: CASSPHSRGTGGAYEQYF; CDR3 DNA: TGTGCCAGCAGCCCCCATAGCCGAGGGACAGGGGGCGCTTACGAGCAGTACTTC
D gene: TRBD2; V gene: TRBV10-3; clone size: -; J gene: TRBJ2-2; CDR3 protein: CAISEGGLAATGELFF; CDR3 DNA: TGTGCCATCAGTGAAGGAGGACTAGCGGCTACCGGGGAGCTGTTTTTT
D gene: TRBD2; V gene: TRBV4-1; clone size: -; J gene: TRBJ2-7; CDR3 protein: CASSQGSTSGHYEQYF; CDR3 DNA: TGCGCCAGCAGCCAAGGTTCGACTAGCGGGCACTACGAGCAGTACTTC
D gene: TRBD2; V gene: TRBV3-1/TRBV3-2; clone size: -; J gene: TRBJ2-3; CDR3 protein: CASSRLAGGSLGDTQYF; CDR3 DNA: TGTGCCAGCAGCCGGTTAGCGGGGGGTAGTTTGGGAGATACGCAGTATTTT
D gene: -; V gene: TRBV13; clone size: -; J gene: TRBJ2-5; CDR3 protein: CASSLVQETQYF; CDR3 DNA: TGTGCCAGCAGCTTGGTCCAAGAGACCCAGTACTTC
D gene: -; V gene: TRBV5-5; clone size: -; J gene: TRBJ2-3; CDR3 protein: CASSLKGASDTQYF; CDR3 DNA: TGTGCCAGCAGCTTGAAAGGGGCAAGCGATACGCAGTATTTT
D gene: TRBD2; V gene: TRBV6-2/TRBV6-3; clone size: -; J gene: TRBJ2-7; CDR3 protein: CASSPPTTSGEQYF; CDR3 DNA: TGTGCCAGCAGTCCCCCCACGACTAGCGGCGAGCAGTACTTC
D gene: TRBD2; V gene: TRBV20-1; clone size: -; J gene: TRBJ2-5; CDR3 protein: CSPGGTRTQYF; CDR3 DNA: TGCAGTCCCGGGGGGACTAGGACCCAGTACTTC
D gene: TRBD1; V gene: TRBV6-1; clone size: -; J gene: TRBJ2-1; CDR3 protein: CASSEGTGGITYNEQFF; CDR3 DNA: TGTGCCAGCAGTGAGGGAACAGGGGGCATAACCTACAATGAGCAGTTCTTC
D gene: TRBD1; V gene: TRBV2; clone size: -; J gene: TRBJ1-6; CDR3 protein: CASRYRTGYNSPLHF; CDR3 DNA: TGTGCCAGCAGATACAGGACAGGCTATAATTCACCCCTCCACTTT
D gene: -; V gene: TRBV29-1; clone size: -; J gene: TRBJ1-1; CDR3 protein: CSAQTDSNTEAFF; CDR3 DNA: TGCAGCGCTCAGACGGATTCTAACACTGAAGCTTTCTTT
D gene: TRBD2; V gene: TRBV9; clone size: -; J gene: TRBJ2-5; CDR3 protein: CASSLGTSGETQYF; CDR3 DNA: TGTGCCAGCAGCCTAGGGACTAGCGGGGAGACCCAGTACTTC
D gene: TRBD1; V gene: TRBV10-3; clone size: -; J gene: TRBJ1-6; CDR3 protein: CAISDRDRGYNSPLHF; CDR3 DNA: TGTGCCATCAGTGACCGGGACAGGGGGTATAATTCACCCCTCCACTTT
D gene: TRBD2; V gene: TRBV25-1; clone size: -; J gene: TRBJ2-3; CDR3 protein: CASSPGGGVDTQYF; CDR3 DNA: TGTGCCAGCAGCCCTGGGGGGGGTGTAGATACGCAGTATTTT
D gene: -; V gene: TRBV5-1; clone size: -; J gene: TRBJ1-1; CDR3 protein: CASSLGVWGRTEAFF; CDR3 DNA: TGCGCCAGCAGCTTGGGGGTCTGGGGGCGGACTGAAGCTTTCTTT
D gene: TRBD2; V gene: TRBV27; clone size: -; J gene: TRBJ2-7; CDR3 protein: CASSFTGGYEQYF; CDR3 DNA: TGTGCCAGCAGTTTTACGGGGGGCTACGAGCAGTACTTC
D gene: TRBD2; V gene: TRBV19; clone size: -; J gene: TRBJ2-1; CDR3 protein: CASSQSAGSYNEQFF; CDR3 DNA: TGTGCCAGTAGCCAATCAGCGGGATCTTACAATGAGCAGTTCTTC
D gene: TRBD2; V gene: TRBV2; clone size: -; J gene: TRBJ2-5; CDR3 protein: CASSEGLAGGSWETQYF; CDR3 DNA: TGTGCCAGCAGTGAGGGACTAGCGGGAGGATCTTGGGAGACCCAGTACTTC
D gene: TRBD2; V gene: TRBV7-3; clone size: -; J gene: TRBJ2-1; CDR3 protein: CASSFPAGGSRNEQFF; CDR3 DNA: TGTGCCAGCAGCTTCCCAGCGGGAGGGAGTAGGAATGAGCAGTTCTTC
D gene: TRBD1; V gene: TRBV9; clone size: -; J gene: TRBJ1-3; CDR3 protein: CASSGGTVSGNTIYF; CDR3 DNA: TGTGCCAGCAGCGGAGGGACAGTCTCTGGAAACACCATATATTTT
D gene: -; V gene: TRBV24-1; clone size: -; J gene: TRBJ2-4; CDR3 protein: CATSDRVAKNIQYF; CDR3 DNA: TGTGCCACCAGTGATAGAGTAGCCAAAAACATTCAGTACTTC
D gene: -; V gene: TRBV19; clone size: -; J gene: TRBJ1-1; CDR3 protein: CASSRGAEAFF; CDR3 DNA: TGTGCCAGTAGTAGAGGAGCAGAAGCTTTCTTT
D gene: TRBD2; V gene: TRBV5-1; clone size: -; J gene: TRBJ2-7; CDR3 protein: CASSRTPSGSDEQYF; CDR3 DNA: TGCGCCAGCAGCCGCACACCTAGCGGGAGCGACGAGCAGTACTTC
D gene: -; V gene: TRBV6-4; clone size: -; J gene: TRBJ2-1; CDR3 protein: CASGQNNEQFF; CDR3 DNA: TGTGCCAGCGGGCAGAACAATGAGCAGTTCTTC
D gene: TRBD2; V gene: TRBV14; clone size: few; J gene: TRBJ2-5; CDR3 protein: CASSLTSGRETQYF; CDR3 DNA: TGTGCCAGCAGCCTCACTAGCGGGAGAGAGACCCAGTACTTC
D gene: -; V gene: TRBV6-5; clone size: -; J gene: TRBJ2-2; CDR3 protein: CASLNVLPGELFF; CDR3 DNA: TGTGCCAGCCTAAACGTCTTGCCCGGGGAGCTGTTTTTT
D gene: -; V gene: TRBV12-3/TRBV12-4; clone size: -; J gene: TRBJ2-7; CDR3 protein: CASSSGLPYEQYF; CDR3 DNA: TGTGCCAGCAGTTCGGGACTCCCCTACGAGCAGTACTTC
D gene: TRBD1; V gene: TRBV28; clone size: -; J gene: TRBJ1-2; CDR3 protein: CASSFSGQVYGYTF; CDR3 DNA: TGTGCCAGCAGTTTCTCCGGACAGGTCTATGGCTACACCTTC
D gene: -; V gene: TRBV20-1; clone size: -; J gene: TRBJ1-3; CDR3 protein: CSGYSGNTIYF; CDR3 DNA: TGCAGTGGTTACTCTGGAAACACCATATATTTT
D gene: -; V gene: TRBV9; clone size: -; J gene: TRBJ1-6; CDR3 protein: CASSTRSYNSPLHF; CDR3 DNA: TGTGCCAGCAGCACCCGCTCCTATAATTCACCCCTCCACTTT
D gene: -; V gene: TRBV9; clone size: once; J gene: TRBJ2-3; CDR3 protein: CASTQDPSPSTDTQYF; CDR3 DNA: TGTGCCAGCACCCAGGACCCCAGTCCTAGCACAGATACGCAGTATTTT
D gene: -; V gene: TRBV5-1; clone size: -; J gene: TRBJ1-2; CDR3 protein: CASSGGDYGYTF; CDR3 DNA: TGCGCCAGCAGCGGGGGCGACTATGGCTACACCTTC
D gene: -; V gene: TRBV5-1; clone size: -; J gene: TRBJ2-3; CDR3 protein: CASSLGGSTDTQYF; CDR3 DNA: TGCGCCAGCAGCTTGGGGGGAAGCACAGATACGCAGTATTTT
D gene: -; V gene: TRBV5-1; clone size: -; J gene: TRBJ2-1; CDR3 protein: CASSLELAQWAQFF; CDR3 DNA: TGCGCCAGCAGCTTGGAATTGGCCCAATGGGCGCAGTTCTTC
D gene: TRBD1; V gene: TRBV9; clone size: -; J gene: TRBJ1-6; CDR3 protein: CASSAKGQLNSPLHF; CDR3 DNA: TGTGCCAGCAGCGCTAAGGGACAGCTGAATTCACCCCTCCACTTT
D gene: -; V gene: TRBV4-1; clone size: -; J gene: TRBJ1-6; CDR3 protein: CASSQESTNNSPLHF; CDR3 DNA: TGCGCCAGCAGCCAAGAGTCCACAAATAATTCACCCCTCCACTTT
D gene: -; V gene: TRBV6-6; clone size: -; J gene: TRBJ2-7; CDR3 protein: CASSRIYYEQYF; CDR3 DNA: TGTGCCAGCAGCCGAATATACTACGAGCAGTACTTC
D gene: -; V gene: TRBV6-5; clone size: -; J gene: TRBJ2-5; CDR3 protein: CASSYSGLGQETQYF; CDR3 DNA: TGTGCCAGCAGTTACTCGGGGCTAGGCCAAGAGACCCAGTACTTC
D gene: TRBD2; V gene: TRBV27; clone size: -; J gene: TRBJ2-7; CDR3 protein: CASSTLRPGLAASCEQYF; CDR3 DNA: TGTGCCAGCAGTACCCTCCGGCCGGGACTAGCGGCTTCCTGCGAGCAGTACTTC
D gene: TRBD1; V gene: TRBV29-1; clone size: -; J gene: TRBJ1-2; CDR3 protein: CSAMDRAPGYTF; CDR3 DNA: TGCAGCGCCATGGACAGGGCCCCAGGCTACACCTTC
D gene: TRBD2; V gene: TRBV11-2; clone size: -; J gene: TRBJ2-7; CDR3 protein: CASSFLAGGPVPYEQYF; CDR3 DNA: TGTGCCAGCAGCTTCTTAGCGGGAGGGCCGGTCCCCTACGAGCAGTACTTC
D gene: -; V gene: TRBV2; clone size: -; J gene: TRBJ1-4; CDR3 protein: CASSDRGSNEKLFF; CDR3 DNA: TGTGCCAGCAGTGACAGGGGCTCTAATGAAAAACTGTTTTTT
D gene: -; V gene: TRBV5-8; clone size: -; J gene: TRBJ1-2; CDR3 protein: CASSPGHGGYGYTF; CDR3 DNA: TGTGCCAGCAGCCCAGGACACGGCGGCTATGGCTACACCTTC
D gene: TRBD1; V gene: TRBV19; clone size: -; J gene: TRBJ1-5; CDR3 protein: CASSQTGGNQPQHF; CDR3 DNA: TGTGCCAGTAGCCAGACAGGGGGCAATCAGCCCCAGCATTTT
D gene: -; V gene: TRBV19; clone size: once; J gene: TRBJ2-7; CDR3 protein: CASSMVSYEQYF; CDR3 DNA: TGTGCCAGTAGTATGGTCTCCTACGAGCAGTACTTC
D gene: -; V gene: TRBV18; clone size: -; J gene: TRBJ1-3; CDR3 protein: CASSPRDIRYSGNTIYF; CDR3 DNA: TGTGCCAGCTCACCCCGGGACATCCGATACTCTGGAAACACCATATATTTT
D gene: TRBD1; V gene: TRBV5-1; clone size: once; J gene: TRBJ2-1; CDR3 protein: CASSTGTESYNEQFF; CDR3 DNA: TGCGCCAGCTCTACCGGGACAGAGTCCTACAATGAGCAGTTCTTC
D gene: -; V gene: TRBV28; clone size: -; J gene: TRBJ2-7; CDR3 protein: CASSLPSAYEQYF; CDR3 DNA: TGTGCCAGCAGTTTACCTAGCGCTTACGAGCAGTACTTC
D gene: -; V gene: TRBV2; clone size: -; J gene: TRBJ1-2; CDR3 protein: CASEGFNYGYTF; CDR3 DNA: TGTGCCAGCGAGGGCTTTAACTATGGCTACACCTTC
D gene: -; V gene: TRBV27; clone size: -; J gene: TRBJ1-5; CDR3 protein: CASSSDSYSNQPQHF; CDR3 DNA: TGTGCCAGCAGTTCGGACAGCTATAGCAATCAGCCCCAGCATTTT
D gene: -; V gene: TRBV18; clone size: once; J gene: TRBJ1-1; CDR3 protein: CASSPGLLLNTEAFF; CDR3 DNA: TGTGCCAGCTCCCCGGGACTCTTACTTAACACTGAAGCTTTCTTT
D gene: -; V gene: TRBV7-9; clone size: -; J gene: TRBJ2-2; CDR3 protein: CASTNSLGAGSLGAGELFF; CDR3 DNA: TGTGCCAGCACCAATTCATTGGGGGCAGGGAGCCTAGGCGCCGGGGAGCTGTTTTTT
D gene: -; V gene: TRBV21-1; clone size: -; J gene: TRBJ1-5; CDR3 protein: CASWAPGREVGNQPQHF; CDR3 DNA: TGTGCCAGTTGGGCCCCGGGACGGGAGGTAGGCAATCAGCCCCAGCATTTT
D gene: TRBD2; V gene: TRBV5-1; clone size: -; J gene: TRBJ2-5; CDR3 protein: CATAGGPQETQYF; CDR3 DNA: TGCGCCACCGCGGGAGGGCCACAAGAGACCCAGTACTTC
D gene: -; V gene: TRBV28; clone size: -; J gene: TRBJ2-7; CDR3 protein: CASRTDRTHFGEQYF; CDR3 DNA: TGTGCCAGCAGGACCGACAGAACCCACTTTGGGGAGCAGTACTTC
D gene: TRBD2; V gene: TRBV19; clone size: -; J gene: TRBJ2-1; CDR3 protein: CASSPGLAGNEQFF; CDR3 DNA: TGTGCCAGTAGCCCGGGACTAGCGGGAAACGAGCAGTTCTTC
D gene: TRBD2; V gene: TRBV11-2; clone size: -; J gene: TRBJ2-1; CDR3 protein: CASSLDYFGGTSGVREQFF; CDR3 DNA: TGTGCCAGCAGCTTAGATTATTTCGGGGGGACTAGCGGAGTCCGGGAGCAGTTCTTC
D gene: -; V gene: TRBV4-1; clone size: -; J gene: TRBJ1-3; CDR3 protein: CASSQETTTGNTIYF; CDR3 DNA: TGCGCCAGCAGCCAAGAAACCACGACTGGAAACACCATATATTTT